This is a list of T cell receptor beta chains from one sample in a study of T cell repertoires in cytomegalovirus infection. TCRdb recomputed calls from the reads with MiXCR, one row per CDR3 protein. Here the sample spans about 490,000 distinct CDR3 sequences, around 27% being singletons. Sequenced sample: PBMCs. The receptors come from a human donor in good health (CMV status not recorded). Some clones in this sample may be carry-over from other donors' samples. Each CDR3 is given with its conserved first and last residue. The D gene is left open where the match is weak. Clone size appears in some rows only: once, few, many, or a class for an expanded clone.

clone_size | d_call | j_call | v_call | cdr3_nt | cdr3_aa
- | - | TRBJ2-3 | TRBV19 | TGTGCCAGTAATGACGAGTTAGGGACAGATACGCAGTATTTT | CASNDELGTDTQYF
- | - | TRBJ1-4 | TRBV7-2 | TGTGCCAGCAGCTTACGGGCAGCAACTAATGAAAAACTGTTTTTT | CASSLRAATNEKLFF
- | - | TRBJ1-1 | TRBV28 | TGTGCCAGCAGACCTTACGGTAAAAACACTGAAGCTTTCTTT | CASRPYGKNTEAFF
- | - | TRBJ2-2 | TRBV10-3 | TGTGCCATCAGTCCATACTCCATCAGCCCGGGCACCGGGGAGCTGTTTTTT | CAISPYSISPGTGELFF
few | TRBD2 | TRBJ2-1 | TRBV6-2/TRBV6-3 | TGTGCCAGCGGATCCGGGACTAGCGGATACAATGAGCAGTTCTTC | CASGSGTSGYNEQFF
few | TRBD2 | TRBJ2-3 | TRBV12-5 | TGTGCTAGTGGTTTGCTAGCGGGAGTGAGTGATACGCAGTATTTT | CASGLLAGVSDTQYF
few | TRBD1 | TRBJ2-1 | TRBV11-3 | TGTGCCAGCAGCTTAAAAACAAGGACAGGGAGCAATGAGCAGTTCTTC | CASSLKTRTGSNEQFF
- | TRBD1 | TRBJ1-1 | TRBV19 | TGTGCCAGTATCCGGACAGGGGGCGGCACTGAAGCTTTCTTT | CASIRTGGGTEAFF
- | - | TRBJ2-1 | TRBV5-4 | TGTGCCAGCAGCAATGGGGACTACAATGAGCAGTTCTTC | CASSNGDYNEQFF
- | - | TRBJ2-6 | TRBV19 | TGTGCCAGTAGTACAATCCACCCCCGTCACAGGAGATCGACTTCTGGGGCCAACGTCCTGACTTTC | CASSTIHPRHRRSTSGANVLTF
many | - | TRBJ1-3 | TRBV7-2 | TGTGCCAGCAGCGCTGATGTGGGCAGGGCAGACACCATATATTTT | CASSADVGRADTIYF
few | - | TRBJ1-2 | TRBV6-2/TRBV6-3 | TGTGCCAGCACCCGGCCGGGACATTTGTCTGGCTACACCTTC | CASTRPGHLSGYTF
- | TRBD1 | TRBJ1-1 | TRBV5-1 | TGCGCCAGCAGCAGCCCGGACAGGGCGGAGACTGAAGCTTTCTTT | CASSSPDRAETEAFF
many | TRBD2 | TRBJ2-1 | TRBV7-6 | TGTGCCAGCAGCCAACTTATTGGTTTGGGACTAGCGGGTTACAATGAGCAGTTCTTC | CASSQLIGLGLAGYNEQFF
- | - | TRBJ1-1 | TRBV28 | TGTGCCAGCAGTTTACCGGGGACGGGAAACACTGAAGCTTTCTTT | CASSLPGTGNTEAFF
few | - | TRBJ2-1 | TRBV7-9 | TGTGCCAGCAGCCGCCCGAGACGGGAGTCCAGCTCCTACAATGAGCAGTTCTTC | CASSRPRRESSSYNEQFF
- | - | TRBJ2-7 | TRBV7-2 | TGTGCCAGCAGCAAAGGGGGACTTTTTGGTGAGCAGTACTTC | CASSKGGLFGEQYF
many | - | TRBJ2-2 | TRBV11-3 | TGTGCCAGCAGCTTAGATCCCGGCCCCCTTGACGGACCGAACACCGGGGAGCTGTTTTTT | CASSLDPGPLDGPNTGELFF
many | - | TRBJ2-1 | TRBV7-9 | TGTGCCAGCAGCTCAAGACAGCACAATGAGCAGTTCTTC | CASSSRQHNEQFF
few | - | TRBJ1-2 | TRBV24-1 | TGTGCCACCAGTGCTGGGGGCAGACCTAACTATGGCTACACCTTC | CATSAGGRPNYGYTF
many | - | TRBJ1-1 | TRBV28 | TGTGCCAGCAGTCACCTGGACACTGAAGCTTTCTTT | CASSHLDTEAFF
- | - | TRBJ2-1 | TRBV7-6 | TGTGCCAGCAGCCTTAGACTAGGAGGGTATGAGCAGTTCTTC | CASSLRLGGYEQFF
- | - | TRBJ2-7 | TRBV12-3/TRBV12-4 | TGTGCCAGCAGTGTTACTCGTTGGGGTGGGTACGAGCAGTACTTC | CASSVTRWGGYEQYF
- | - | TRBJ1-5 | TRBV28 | TGTGCCAGCAGTTTCATCGGCAGGGACAATCAGCCCCAGCATTTT | CASSFIGRDNQPQHF
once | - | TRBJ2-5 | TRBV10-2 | TGCGCCAGCAGTGAACCTGGCCACCAAGAGACCCAGTACTTC | CASSEPGHQETQYF
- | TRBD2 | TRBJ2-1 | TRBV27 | TGTGCCAGCAGTACAATTAAGCCCTTTGGGACTAGCGGCAATGAGCAGTTCTTC | CASSTIKPFGTSGNEQFF
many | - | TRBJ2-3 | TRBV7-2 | TGTGCCAGCAGCTGGGGGTCGGGCTCCACAGATACGCAGTATTTT | CASSWGSGSTDTQYF
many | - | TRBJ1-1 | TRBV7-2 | TGTGCCAGCAGCTTATGGAGGAGAGGAACTGAAGCTTTCTTT | CASSLWRRGTEAFF
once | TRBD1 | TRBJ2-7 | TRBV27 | TGTGCCAGCAGTTTATACCAGGGGGCAAGGTACGAGCAGTACTTC | CASSLYQGARYEQYF
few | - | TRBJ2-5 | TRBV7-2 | TGTGCCAGCAGTCCCCAGCAGGGCCAAGGGACCCAGTACTTC | CASSPQQGQGTQYF
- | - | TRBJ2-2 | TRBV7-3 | TGTGCCAGCAGCCCCGGGACTTCGAACCGGGAGCTGTTTTTT | CASSPGTSNRELFF
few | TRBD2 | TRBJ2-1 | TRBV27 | TGTGCCAGCAGTCATCGTGGGGGACTAGCGGGAAATGAGCAGTTCTTC | CASSHRGGLAGNEQFF
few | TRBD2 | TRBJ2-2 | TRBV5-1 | TGCGCCAGCAGCTTGGAGGCGGGAGTGTTCACCGGGGAGCTGTTTTTT | CASSLEAGVFTGELFF
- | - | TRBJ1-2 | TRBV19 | TGTGCCAGTAGGGCGGGGGCCCTTTATGGCTACACCTTC | CASRAGALYGYTF
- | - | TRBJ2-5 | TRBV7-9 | TGTGCCAGCAGCCACCTCGAGGGGCCGGGAGAGACCCAGTACTTC | CASSHLEGPGETQYF
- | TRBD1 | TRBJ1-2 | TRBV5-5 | TGTGCCAGCAGCTTGTCCCGGGACAGCAACTATGGCTACACCTTC | CASSLSRDSNYGYTF
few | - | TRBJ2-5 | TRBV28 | TGTGCCAGCAGTTGGGGGAAATCGTACCAAGAGACCCAGTACTTC | CASSWGKSYQETQYF
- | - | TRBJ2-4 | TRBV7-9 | TGTGCCAGCAGCTTAGCTGTGGGTTCGGAAAACATTCAGTACTTC | CASSLAVGSENIQYF
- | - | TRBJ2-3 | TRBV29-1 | TGCAGCGCCACGTTCAGGAGCCAGTTCACAGATACGCAGTATTTT | CSATFRSQFTDTQYF
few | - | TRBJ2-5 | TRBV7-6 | TGTGCCAGCAGCCGGACAGTGTCATTGGAGACCCAGTACTTC | CASSRTVSLETQYF
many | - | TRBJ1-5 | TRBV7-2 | TGTGCCAGCGGACGGGGGGGGGGTACGGATCAGCCCCAGCATTTT | CASGRGGGTDQPQHF
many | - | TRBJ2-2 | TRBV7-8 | TGTGCCAGCAGCTTAGCTTCTAGACCCGGGGAGCTGTTTTTT | CASSLASRPGELFF
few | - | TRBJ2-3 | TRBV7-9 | TGTGCCAGCAGCGGCCCCCCAGATACGCAGTATTTT | CASSGPPDTQYF
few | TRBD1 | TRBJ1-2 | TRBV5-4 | TGTGCCAGCAGCGGGGGTGGGACAGCTCAGTCCTATGGCTACACCTTC | CASSGGGTAQSYGYTF
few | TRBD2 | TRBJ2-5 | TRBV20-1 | TGCAGTGCTCCAGCGGGATCAGAGACCCAGTACTTC | CSAPAGSETQYF